Listed below are T cell receptor beta chains from one sample, sequenced in a study of identical twins. TCRdb re-called the 5' RACE reads with MiXCR, one entry per CDR3 protein. The sample consists of 1,800,000 or so distinct CDR3 sequences, under 35% of them appearing once. Sample: cord blood. These receptors came from a newborn girl in good health. Each CDR3 is given with its conserved first and last residue. A D gene is named only where the DNA matches it firmly. Clone size is not always given. Where it is, it says once, few, many or a class for expanded clones.

TRBJ1-5	18	TRBV28	many	NA	CASSFIRAGDYSNQPQHF	TGTGCCAGCAGTTTTATTAGGGCGGGGGATTATAGCAATCAGCCCCAGCATTTT
TRBJ2-7	13	TRBV20-1	NA	NA	CSARDYGYDEQYF	TGCAGTGCTAGAGATTATGGGTATGACGAGCAGTACTTC
TRBJ2-5	14	TRBV12-3/TRBV12-4	NA	NA	CASSPKNRQETQYF	TGTGCCAGCAGCCCGAAAAACAGGCAAGAGACCCAGTACTTC
TRBJ1-4	15	TRBV7-2	many	NA	CASSSQGRTNEKLFF	TGTGCCAGCAGCTCCCAGGGTAGGACTAATGAAAAACTGTTTTTT
TRBJ2-7	16	TRBV4-2	few	TRBD1	CASSPIRGPYAYEQYF	TGTGCCAGCAGCCCGATAAGGGGGCCGTACGCCTACGAGCAGTACTTC
TRBJ2-3	15	TRBV11-1	NA	NA	CASSPTLEGLNTQYF	TGTGCCAGCAGCCCCACTCTCGAGGGTCTAAATACGCAGTATTTT
TRBJ2-3	13	TRBV24-1	few	NA	CATSAGAPDTQYF	TGTGCCACCAGTGCCGGGGCGCCAGATACGCAGTATTTT
TRBJ2-7	15	TRBV12-3/TRBV12-4	few	TRBD2	CASSFSGLATYEQYF	TGTGCCAGCAGTTTTTCAGGACTAGCGACCTACGAGCAGTACTTC
TRBJ1-6	12	TRBV20-1	NA	NA	CSAMQGGSPLHF	TGCAGTGCTATGCAGGGTGGTTCACCCCTCCACTTT
TRBJ2-2	15	TRBV5-4	NA	TRBD2	CASSLEAGGPGELFF	TGTGCCAGCAGCTTGGAGGCGGGGGGGCCCGGGGAGCTGTTTTTT
TRBJ2-2	14	TRBV7-2	few	NA	CASSLWRNTGELFF	TGTGCCAGCAGCTTATGGAGGAACACCGGGGAGCTGTTTTTT
TRBJ2-5	12	TRBV6-1	few	NA	CAVRTAQETQYF	TGTGCCGTTAGGACAGCCCAAGAGACCCAGTACTTC
TRBJ1-4	11	TRBV18	NA	NA	CASSLEGSLFF	TGTGCCAGCTCACTCGAAGGCTCACTGTTTTTT
TRBJ2-7	15	TRBV15	few	TRBD1	CATSRRAGTGDEQYF	TGTGCCACCAGCAGAAGAGCCGGGACAGGGGACGAGCAGTACTTC
TRBJ2-7	14	TRBV20-1	NA	TRBD2	CSAEPGLAGDEQYF	TGCAGTGCCGAACCGGGACTAGCTGGCGATGAGCAGTACTTC
TRBJ1-2	17	TRBV6-6	few	NA	CASSYLGSQGLGYGYTF	TGTGCCAGCAGTTACTTGGGGAGTCAGGGGCTCGGCTATGGCTACACCTTC